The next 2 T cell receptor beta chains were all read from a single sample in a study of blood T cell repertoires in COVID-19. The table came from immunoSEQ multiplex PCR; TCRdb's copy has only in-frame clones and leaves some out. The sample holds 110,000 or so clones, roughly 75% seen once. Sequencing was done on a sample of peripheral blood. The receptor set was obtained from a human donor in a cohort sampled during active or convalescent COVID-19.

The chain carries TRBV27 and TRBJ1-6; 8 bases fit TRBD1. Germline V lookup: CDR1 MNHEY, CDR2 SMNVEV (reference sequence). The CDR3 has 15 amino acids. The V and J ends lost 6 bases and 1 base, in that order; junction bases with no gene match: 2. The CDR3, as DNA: TGTGCCAGCAGACGGACAGGGTCCTATAATTCACCCCTCCACTTT. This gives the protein CASRRTGSYNSPLHF.

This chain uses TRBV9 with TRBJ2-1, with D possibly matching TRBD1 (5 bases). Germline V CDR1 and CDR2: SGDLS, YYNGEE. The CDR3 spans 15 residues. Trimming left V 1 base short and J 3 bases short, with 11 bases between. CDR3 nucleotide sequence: TGTGCCAGCAGCGTAATGGGGCTGGACTACAATGAGCAGTTCTTC. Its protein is CASSVMGLDYNEQFF. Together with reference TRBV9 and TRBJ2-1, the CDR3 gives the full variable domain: DSGVTQTPKHLITATGQRVTLRCSPRSGDLSVYWYQQSLDQGLQFLIQYYNGEERAKGNILERFSAQQFPDLHSELNLSSLELGDSALYFCASSVMGLDYNEQFFGPGTRLTVL.